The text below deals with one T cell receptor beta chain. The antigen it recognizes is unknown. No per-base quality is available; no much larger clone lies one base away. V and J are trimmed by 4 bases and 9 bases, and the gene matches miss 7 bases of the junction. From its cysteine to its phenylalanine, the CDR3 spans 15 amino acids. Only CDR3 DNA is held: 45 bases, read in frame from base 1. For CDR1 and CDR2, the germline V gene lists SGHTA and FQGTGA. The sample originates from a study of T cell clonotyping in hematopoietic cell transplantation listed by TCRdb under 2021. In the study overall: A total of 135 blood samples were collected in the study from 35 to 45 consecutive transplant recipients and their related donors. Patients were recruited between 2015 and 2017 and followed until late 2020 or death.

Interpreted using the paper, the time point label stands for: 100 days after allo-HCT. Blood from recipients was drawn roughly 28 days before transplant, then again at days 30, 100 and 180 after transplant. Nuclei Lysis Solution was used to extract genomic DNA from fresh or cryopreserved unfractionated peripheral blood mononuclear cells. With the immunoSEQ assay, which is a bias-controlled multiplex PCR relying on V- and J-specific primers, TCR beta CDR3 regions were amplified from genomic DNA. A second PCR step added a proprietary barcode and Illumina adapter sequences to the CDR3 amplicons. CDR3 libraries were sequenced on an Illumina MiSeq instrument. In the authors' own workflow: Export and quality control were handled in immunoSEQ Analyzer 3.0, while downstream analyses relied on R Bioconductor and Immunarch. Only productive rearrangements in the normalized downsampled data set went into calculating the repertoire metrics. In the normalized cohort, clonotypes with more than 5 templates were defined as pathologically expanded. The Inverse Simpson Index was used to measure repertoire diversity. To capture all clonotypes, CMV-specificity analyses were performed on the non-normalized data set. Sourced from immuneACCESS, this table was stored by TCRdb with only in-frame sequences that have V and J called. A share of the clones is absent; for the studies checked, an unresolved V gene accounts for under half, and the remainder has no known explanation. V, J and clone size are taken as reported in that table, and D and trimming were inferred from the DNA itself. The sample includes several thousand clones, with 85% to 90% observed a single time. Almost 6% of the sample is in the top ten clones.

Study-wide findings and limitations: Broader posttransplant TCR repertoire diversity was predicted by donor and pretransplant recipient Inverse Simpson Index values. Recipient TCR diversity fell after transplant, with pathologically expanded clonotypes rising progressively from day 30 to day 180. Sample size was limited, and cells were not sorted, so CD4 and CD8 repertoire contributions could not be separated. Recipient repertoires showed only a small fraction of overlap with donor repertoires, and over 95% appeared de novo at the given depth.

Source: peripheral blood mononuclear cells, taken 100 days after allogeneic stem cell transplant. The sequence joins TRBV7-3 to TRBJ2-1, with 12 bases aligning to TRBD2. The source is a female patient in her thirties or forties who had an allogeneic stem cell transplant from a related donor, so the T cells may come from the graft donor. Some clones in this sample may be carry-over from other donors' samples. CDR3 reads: CASSSLAGGPGEQFF. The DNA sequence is TGTGCCAGCAGCTCGCTAGCGGGAGGGCCCGGTGAGCAGTTCTTC.